The sequence of this TCR beta chain was determined in a study of T cells in Graves' hyperthyroidism and ophthalmopathy. Study overall: At the time of initial diagnosis and before any treatment, peripheral blood was collected. Whole-study results and caveats: Most clonotypes expanded in thyroid above 0.001 were likewise present in blood.

This clonotype was seen at least ten times. No antigen is known for it. The CDR3 regions of TCR beta were amplified from RNA transcripts. First-round RT-PCR targeting the TCR CDR3 was performed with the HTBI primer set. MiXCR, applied by TCRdb to the multiplex PCR reads, yields one record per CDR3 protein. This table holds around 340,000 distinct CDR3 sequences, 14% found once. If no ophthalmopathy progression occurred within 18 months, Graves' hyperthyroidism was stable. Hyperthyroidism, newly diagnosed and lasting under 2 months, affected patients aged 18 to 65. CDR3 size: 15 residues. V lost 6 bases, J lost 5 bases, and 14 bases lay in between. Germline lookup yields CDR1 MDHEN and CDR2 SYDVKM.

The V call is TRBV28, the J call TRBJ1-6; a possible D gene is TRBD1 (5 bases). This sequence was found in a woman aged 30 to 39 with Graves' hyperthyroidism. The sequencing sample was made of blood. DNA for the CDR3: TGTGCCAGCAGCGTGCGGGGGTTGGATAATTCACCCCTCCACTTT. As protein: CASSVRGLDNSPLHF.